This T cell receptor beta chain was profiled in a study of cytomegalovirus exposure and HLA in healthy donors. V lost 6 bases and J lost 8, with 16 bases in between. The CDR3 covers 13 residues. CDR1 SQVTM and CDR2 ANQGSEA come from the germline V gene. Sequencing used immunoSEQ multiplex PCR; TCRdb keeps in-frame clones, though not all of them. The repertoire consists of about 350,000 clones, with about 85% occurring once and the leading ten covering over 1%. Sequencing was done on a sample of PBMCs. V is TRBV29-1 and J is TRBJ1-4; TRBD1 might be the D (6 bases). The clonotype originates from a woman aged 25-40 years in good health and CMV-seropositive. The CDR3 coding sequence is TGCAGCGTGCTGCCCAACAGGGAGGAAAAACTGTTTTTT. Encoded protein: CSVLPNREEKLFF.